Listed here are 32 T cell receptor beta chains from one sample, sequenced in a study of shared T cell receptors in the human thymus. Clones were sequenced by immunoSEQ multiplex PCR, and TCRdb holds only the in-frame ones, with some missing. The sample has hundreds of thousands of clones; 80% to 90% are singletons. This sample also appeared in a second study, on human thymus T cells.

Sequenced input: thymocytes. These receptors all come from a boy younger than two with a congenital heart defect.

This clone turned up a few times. The CDR3 DNA is TGTGCCATCAGTGACGGACAGGGCTCCTACGAGCAGTACTTC. Amino acid sequence: CAISDGQGSYEQYF. J is TRBJ2-7 and V is TRBV10-3, with 8 bases matching TRBD1. The V gene end was trimmed by 3 bases and the J gene end by 0 bases; junction bases not matched to a gene: 1. Looked up from germline, CDR1 is ENHRY and CDR2 is SYGVKD. The CDR3 consists of 14 residues.

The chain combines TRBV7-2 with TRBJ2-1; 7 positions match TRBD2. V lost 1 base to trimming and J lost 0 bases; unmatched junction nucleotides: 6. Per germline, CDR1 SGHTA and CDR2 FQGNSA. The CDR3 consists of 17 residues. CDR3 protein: CASSLGTSGGSYNEQFF. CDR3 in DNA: TGTGCCAGCAGCTTAGGAACTTCGGGAGGCTCCTACAATGAGCAGTTCTTC.

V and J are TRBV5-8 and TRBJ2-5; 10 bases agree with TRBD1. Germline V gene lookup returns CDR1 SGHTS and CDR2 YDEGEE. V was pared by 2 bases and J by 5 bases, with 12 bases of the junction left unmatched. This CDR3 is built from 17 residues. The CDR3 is CASSFHWTGGSWETQYF. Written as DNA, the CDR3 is TGTGCCAGCAGCTTCCACTGGACAGGGGGATCATGGGAGACCCAGTACTTC.

DNA of the CDR3: TGCGCCAGCAGCACTGGACTAGCGGGGGAGGCAGATACGCAGTATTTT. Amino acid sequence: CASSTGLAGEADTQYF. This chain joins TRBV5-1 and TRBJ2-3, with 13 bases aligning to TRBD2. Germline CDR1 SGHRS, CDR2 YFSETQ. CDR3 size: 16 residues. V lost 4 bases and J lost 4; bases outside the gene matches: 6.

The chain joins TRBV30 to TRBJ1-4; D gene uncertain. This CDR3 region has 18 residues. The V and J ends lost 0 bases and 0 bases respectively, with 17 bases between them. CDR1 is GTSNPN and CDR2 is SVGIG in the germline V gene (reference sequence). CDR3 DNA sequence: TGTGCCTGGAGTGTAGAGGAGGCCAGAAAAACAACTAATGAAAAACTGTTTTTT. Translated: CAWSVEEARKTTNEKLFF.

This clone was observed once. The CDR3 loop reads CASSLTSPYEQYF. The CDR3, as DNA: TGTGCCAGCAGTTTAACTAGTCCCTACGAGCAGTACTTC. V is TRBV28 and J is TRBJ2-7; a possible D gene is TRBD2 (5 bases). V lost 2 bases, J lost 2 bases, and 7 bases lay in between. Germline V CDR1 and CDR2: MDHEN, SYDVKM. The CDR3 is made up of 13 amino acids.

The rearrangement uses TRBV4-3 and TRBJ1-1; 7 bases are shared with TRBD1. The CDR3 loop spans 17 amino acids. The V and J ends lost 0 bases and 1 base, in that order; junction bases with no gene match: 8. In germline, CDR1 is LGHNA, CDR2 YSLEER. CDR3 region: CASSQDYRGYGNTEAFF. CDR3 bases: TGCGCCAGCAGCCAAGACTACAGGGGATACGGGAACACTGAAGCTTTCTTT.

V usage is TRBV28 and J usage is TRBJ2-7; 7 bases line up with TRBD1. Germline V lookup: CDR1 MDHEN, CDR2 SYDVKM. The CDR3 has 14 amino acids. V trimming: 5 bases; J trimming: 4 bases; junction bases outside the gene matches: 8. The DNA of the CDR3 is TGTGCCAGCAGTCTGCGACAGGGTCGGTACGAGCAGTACTTC. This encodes CASSLRQGRYEQYF.

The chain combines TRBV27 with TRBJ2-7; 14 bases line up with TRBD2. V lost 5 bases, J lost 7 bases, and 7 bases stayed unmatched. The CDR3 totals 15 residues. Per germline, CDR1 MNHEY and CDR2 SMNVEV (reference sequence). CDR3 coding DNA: TGTGCCAGCAGTCCGGGACTAGCGGGGGTCAGGGAGCAGTACTTC. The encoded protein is CASSPGLAGVREQYF.

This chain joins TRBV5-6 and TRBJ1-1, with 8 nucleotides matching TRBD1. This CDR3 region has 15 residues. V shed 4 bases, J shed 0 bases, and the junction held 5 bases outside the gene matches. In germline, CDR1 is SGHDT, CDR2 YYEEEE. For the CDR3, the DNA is TGTGCCAGCAGCCCCAGGACAGGGTTGAACACTGAAGCTTTCTTT. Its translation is CASSPRTGLNTEAFF. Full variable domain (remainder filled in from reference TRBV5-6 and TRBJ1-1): DAGVTQSPTHLIKTRGQQVTLRCSPKSGHDTVSWYQQALGQGPQFIFQYYEEEERQRGNFPDRFSGHQFPNYSSELNVNALLLGDSALYLCASSPRTGLNTEAFFGQGTRLTVV.

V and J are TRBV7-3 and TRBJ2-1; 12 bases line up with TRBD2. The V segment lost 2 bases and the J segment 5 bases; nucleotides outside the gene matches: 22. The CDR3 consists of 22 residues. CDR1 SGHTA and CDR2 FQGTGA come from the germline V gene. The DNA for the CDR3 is TGTGCCAGCAGCTTATGGGGGCCCGCAGGGATCACTAGCGGGGGGATTGACAATGAGCAGTTCTTC. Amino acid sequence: CASSLWGPAGITSGGIDNEQFF.

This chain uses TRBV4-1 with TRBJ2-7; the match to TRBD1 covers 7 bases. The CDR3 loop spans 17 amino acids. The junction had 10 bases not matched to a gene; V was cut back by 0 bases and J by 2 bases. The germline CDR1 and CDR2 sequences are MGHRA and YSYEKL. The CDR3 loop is CASSQECVQGEAYEQYF. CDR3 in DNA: TGCGCCAGCAGCCAAGAGTGTGTGCAGGGGGAAGCCTACGAGCAGTACTTC.

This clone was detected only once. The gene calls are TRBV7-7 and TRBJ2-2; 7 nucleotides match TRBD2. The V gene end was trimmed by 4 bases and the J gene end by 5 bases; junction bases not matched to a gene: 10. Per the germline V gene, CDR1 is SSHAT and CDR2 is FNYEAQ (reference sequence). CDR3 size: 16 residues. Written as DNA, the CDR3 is TGTGCCAGCAGCTCTACGCGGAGCGGGGTTACCGGGGAGCTGTTTTTT. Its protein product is CASSSTRSGVTGELFF. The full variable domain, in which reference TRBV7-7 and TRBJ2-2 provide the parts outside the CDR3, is GAGVSQSPRYKVTKRGQDVTLRCDPISSHATLYWYQQALGQGPEFLTYFNYEAQPDKSGLPSDRFSAERPEGSISTLTIQRTEQRDSAMYRCASSSTRSGVTGELFFGEGSRLTVL.

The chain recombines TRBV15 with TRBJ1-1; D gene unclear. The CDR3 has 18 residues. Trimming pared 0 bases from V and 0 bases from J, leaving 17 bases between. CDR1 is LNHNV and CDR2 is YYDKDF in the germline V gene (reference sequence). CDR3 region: CATSRDWPRDDMNTEAFF. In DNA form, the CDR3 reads TGTGCCACCAGCAGAGATTGGCCCCGAGATGACATGAACACTGAAGCTTTCTTT. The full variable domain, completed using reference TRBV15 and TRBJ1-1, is DAMVIQNPRYQVTQFGKPVTLSCSQTLNHNVMYWYQQKSSQAPKLLFHYYDKDFNNEADTPDNFQSRRPNTSFCFLDIRSPGLGDTAMYLCATSRDWPRDDMNTEAFFGQGTRLTVV.

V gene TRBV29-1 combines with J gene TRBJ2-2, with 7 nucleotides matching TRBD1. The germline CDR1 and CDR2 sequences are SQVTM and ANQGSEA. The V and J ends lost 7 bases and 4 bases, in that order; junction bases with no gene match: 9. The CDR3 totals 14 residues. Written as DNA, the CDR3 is TGCAGCGCAACCGGGACAGTTGCCACCGGGGAGCTGTTTTTT. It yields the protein CSATGTVATGELFF.

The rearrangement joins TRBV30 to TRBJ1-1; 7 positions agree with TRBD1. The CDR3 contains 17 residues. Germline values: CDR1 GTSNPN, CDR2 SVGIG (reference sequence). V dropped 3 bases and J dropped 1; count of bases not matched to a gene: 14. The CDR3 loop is CAWRVPDDRASNTEAFF. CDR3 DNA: TGTGCCTGGAGGGTACCGGACGACAGGGCCTCGAACACTGAAGCTTTCTTT.

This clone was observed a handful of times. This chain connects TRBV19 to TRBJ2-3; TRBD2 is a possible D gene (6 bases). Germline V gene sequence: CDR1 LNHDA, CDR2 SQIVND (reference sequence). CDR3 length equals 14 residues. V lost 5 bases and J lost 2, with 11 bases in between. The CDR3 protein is CASSGLALTDTQYF. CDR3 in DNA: TGTGCCAGTAGTGGGCTAGCGCTCACAGATACGCAGTATTTT. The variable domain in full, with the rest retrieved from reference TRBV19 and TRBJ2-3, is DGGITQSPKYLFRKEGQNVTLSCEQNLNHDAMYWYRQDPGQGLRLIYYSQIVNDFQKGDIAEGYSVSREKKESFPLTVTSAQKNPTAFYLCASSGLALTDTQYFGPGTRLTVL.

CDR3 in DNA: TGCGCCAGCAGGGACAGGGGTATTGAAAAACTGTTTTTT. Its protein product is CASRDRGIEKLFF. V gene TRBV10-2 combines with J gene TRBJ1-4; 9 bases are shared with TRBD1. CDR1 is WSHSY and CDR2 is SAAADI in the germline V gene. The CDR3 has 13 residues. V was clipped by 6 bases and J by 7 bases; unmatched bases: 3.

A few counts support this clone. The CDR3 nucleotides are TGTGCCAGCGGCGACCAGGTGGCGGGCCCGCAATACGAGCAGTACTTC. As protein: CASGDQVAGPQYEQYF. The rearrangement links TRBV2 to TRBJ2-7, with TRBD2 as a possible D gene (5 bases). The V end lost 8 bases, the J end lost 4 bases, and 24 bases lay between the germline ends. The CDR3 has 16 residues. Germline V CDR1 and CDR2: SNHLY, FYNNEI.

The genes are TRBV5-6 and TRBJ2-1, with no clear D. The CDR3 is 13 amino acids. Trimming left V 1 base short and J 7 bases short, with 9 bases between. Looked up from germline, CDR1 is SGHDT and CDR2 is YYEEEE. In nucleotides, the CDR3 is TGTGCCAGCAGCTTGTGGCCTTATAATGAGCAGTTCTTC. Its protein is CASSLWPYNEQFF.

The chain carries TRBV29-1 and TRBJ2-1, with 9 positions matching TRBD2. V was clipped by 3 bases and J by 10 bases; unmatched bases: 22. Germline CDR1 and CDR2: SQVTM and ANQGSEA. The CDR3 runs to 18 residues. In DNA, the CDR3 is TGCAGCGTTGATCGCCTTAAGGTAGCGGGAGTTATAAGGGGGGAGCAGTTCTTC. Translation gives CSVDRLKVAGVIRGEQFF.

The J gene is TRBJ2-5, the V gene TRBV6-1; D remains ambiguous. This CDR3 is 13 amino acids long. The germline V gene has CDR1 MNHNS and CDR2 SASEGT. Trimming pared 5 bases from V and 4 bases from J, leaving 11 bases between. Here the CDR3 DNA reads TGTGCCAGCAGTTCCCGCGGCCCAGAGACCCAGTACTTC. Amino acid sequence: CASSSRGPETQYF.

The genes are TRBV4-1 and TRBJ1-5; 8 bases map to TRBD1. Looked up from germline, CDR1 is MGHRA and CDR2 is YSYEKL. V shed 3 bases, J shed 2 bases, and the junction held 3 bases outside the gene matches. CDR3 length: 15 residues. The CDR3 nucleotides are TGCGCCAGCAGCCAGCTGGACAGGGGCAATCAGCCCCAGCATTTT. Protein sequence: CASSQLDRGNQPQHF.

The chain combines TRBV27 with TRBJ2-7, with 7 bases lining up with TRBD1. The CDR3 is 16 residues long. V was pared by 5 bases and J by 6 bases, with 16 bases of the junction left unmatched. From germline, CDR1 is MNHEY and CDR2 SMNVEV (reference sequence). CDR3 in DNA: TGTGCCAGCAGTGGTTTAAGACAGGGTCCCCCTCGCGAGCAGTACTTC. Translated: CASSGLRQGPPREQYF.

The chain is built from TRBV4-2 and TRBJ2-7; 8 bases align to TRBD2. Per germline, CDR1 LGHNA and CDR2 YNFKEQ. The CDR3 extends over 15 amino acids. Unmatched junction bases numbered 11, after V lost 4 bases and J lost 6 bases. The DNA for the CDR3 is TGTGCCAGCAGCCCAATCGGGAGGGGACCCCTCGAGCAGTACTTC. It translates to CASSPIGRGPLEQYF.

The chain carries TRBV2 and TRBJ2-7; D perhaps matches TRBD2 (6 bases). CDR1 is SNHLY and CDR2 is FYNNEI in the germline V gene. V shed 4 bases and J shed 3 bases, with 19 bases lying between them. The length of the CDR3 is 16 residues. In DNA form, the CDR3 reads TGTGCCAGCAGTGCAAAGGCCAGGGACGGGGGCTACGAGCAGTACTTC. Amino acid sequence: CASSAKARDGGYEQYF.

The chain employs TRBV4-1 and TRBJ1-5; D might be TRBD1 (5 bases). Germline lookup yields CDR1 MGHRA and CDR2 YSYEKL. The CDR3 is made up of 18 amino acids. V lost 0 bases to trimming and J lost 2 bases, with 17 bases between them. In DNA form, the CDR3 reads TGCGCCAGCAGCCAAGAGCACCGGACACGGAGGGGCAATCAGCCCCAGCATTTT. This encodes CASSQEHRTRRGNQPQHF.

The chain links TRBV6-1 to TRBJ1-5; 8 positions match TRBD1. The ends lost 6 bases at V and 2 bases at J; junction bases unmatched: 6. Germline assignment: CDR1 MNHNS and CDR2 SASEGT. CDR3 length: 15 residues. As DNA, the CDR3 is TGTGCCAGCAGCAACAGGGGGGAGGGCAATCAGCCCCAGCATTTT. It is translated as CASSNRGEGNQPQHF.

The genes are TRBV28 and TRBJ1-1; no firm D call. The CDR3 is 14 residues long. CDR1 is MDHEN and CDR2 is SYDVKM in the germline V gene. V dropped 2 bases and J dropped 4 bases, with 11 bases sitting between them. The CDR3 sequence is CASSLRLSGTEAFF. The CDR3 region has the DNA TGTGCCAGCAGTTTACGACTAAGTGGCACTGAAGCTTTCTTT.

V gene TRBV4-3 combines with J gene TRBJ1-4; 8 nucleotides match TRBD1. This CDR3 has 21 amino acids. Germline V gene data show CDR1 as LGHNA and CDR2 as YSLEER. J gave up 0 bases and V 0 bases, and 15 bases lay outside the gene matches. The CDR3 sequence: CASSQDGDLGQGAATNEKLFF. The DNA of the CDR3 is TGCGCCAGCAGCCAAGATGGTGATTTGGGGCAGGGGGCCGCAACTAATGAAAAACTGTTTTTT.

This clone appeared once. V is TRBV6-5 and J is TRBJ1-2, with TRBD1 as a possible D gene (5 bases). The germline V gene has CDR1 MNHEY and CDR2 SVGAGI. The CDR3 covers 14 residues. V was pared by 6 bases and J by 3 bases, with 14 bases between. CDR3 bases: TGTGCCAGCAGGTGGGGGAGGTCGGACTATGGCTACACCTTC. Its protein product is CASRWGRSDYGYTF.

The CDR3 DNA reads TGCGCCAGCAGAAGGACACCTTCCTACGAGCAGTACTTC. It is translated as CASRRTPSYEQYF. The V and J genes are TRBV10-1 and TRBJ2-7; TRBD1 might be the D (5 bases). CDR3 length equals 13 residues. Trimming cost V 6 bases and J 1 base, with 10 bases left between them. Germline V gene sequence: CDR1 WNHNN, CDR2 SYGVQD (reference sequence).